The clone carrying this T cell receptor beta chain was counted only a few times. The antigen remains unidentified. The entry originates in a study of beta chain features in type 1 diabetes. Notes on the study in general: Compared to healthy donors, patients appeared to have naive, central memory and Treg TCRB repertoires that were more alike. VDJ junctions sequenced from type 1 diabetes patients showed fewer insertions and more deletions.

CDR3 length: 13 amino acids. V lost 0 bases, J lost 5 bases, and 5 bases lay in between. CDR1 is SGHNT, CDR2 YENEEA, per germline. All of the isolated RNA was reverse transcribed, so expressed TCRB transcripts were sequenced. Several million reads was the average for naive, central memory and regulatory T cell samples. Profiling relied on immunoSEQ multiplex PCR, and the TCRdb table lists in-frame clones only, not all of them. The profile shows 250,000 or so clones, 25% to 35% of them singletons. CD4+ naive, central memory, regulatory and stem cell-like memory subsets were isolated by sorting on CD45RO/CCR7/CD25/CD127/CD95/CD27.

This clonotype originated in a man aged 30 to 39 in good health. The specimen sequenced was central memory CD4+ T cells from blood. This rearrangement joins TRBV11-3 to TRBJ2-1; D is ambiguous. For the CDR3, the DNA is TGTGCCAGCAGCTTAGAGGCCGACAATGAGCAGTTCTTC. Amino acids: CASSLEADNEQFF.